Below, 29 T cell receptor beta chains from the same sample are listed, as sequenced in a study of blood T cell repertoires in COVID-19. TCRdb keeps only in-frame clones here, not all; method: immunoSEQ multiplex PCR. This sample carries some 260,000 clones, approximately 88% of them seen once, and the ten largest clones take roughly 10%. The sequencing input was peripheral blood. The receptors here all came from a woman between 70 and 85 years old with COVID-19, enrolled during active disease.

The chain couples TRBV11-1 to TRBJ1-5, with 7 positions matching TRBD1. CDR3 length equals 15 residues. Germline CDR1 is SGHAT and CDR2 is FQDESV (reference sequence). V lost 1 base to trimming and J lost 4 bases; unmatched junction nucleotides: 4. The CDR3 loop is CASSLDRTGNQPQHF. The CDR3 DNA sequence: TGTGCCAGCAGCTTAGATAGGACAGGTAATCAGCCCCAGCATTTT.

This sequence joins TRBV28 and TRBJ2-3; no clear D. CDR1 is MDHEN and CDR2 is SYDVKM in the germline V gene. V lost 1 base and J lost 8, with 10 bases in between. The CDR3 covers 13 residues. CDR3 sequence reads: CASSLSAPGTQYF. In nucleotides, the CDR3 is TGTGCCAGCAGTTTATCGGCCCCGGGTACGCAGTATTTT. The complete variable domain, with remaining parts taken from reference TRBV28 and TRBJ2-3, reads DVKVTQSSRYLVKRTGEKVFLECVQDMDHENMFWYRQDPGLGLRLIYFSYDVKMKEKGDIPEGYSVSREKKERFSLILESASTNQTSMYLCASSLSAPGTQYFGPGTRLTVL.

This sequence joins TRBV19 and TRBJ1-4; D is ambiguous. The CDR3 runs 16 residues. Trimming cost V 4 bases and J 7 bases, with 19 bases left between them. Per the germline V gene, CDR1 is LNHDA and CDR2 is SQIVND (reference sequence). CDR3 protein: CASSTRPVATAEKLFF. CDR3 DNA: TGTGCCAGTAGTACCCGCCCTGTCGCTACAGCTGAAAAACTGTTTTTT.

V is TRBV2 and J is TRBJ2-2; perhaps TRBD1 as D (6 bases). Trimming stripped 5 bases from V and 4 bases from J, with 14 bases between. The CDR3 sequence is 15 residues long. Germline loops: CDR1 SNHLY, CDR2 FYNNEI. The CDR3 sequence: CASSLRGVGTGELFF. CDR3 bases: TGTGCCAGCAGTCTCAGGGGCGTTGGCACCGGGGAGCTGTTTTTT.

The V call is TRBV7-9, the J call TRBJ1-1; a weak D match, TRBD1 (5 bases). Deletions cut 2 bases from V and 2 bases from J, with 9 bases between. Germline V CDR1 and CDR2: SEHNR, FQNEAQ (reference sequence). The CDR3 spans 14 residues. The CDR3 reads CASSLQGKNTEAFF. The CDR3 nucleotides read TGTGCCAGCAGCTTACAGGGTAAAAACACTGAAGCTTTCTTT.

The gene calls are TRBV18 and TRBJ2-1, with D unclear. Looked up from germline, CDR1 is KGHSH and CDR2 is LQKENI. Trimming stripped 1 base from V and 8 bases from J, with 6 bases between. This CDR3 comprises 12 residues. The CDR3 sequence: CASSPLNYEQFF. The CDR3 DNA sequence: TGTGCCAGCTCACCACTTAACTATGAGCAGTTCTTC.

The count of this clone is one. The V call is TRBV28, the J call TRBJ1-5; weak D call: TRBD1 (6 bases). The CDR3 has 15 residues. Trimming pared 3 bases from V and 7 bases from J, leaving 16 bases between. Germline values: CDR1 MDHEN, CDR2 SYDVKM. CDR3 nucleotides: TGTGCCAGCAGTTTGGGAGGGGGGGGCGAACAGCCCCAGCATTTT. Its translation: CASSLGGGGEQPQHF. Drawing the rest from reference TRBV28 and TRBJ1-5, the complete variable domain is DVKVTQSSRYLVKRTGEKVFLECVQDMDHENMFWYRQDPGLGLRLIYFSYDVKMKEKGDIPEGYSVSREKKERFSLILESASTNQTSMYLCASSLGGGGEQPQHFGDGTRLSIL.

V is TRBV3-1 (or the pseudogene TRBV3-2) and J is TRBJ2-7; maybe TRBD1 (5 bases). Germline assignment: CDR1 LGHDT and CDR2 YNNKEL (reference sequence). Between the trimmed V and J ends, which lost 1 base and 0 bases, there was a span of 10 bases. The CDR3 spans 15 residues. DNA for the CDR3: TGTGCCAGCAGCCAAGCAAGTGGGGCCTCCTACGAGCAGTACTTC. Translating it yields CASSQASGASYEQYF.

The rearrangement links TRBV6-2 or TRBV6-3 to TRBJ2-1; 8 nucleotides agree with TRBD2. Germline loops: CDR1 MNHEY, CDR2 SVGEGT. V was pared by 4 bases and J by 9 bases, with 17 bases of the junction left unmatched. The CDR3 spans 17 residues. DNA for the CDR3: TGTGCCAGCAGTTCGACCCCTAGCGGACTAGCTCAGGGTGAGCAGTTCTTC. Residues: CASSSTPSGLAQGEQFF.

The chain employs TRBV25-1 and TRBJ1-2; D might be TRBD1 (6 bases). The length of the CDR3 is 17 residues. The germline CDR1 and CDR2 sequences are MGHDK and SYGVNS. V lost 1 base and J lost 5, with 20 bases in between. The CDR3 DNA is TGTGCCAGCAGTGAATTGGGTGGTCTCCAGGGGAGATATGGCTACACCTTC. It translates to CASSELGGLQGRYGYTF.

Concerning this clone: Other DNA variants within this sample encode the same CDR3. The CDR3 reads CAWSRGYEQYF. In DNA form, the CDR3 reads TGTGCCTGGAGTAGGGGCTACGAGCAGTACTTC. The V gene is TRBV30, the J gene TRBJ2-7, with D maybe TRBD1 (5 bases). The CDR3 has 11 amino acids. Germline V gene lookup returns CDR1 GTSNPN and CDR2 SVGIG (reference sequence). Trimming removed 2 bases at V and 3 bases at J, with 5 bases between.

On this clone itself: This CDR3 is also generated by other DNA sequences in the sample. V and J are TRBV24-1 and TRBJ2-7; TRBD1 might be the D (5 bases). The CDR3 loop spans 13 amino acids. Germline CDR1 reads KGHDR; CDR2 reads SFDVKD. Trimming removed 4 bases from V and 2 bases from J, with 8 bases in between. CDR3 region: CATSEAGTYEQYF. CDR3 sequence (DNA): TGTGCCACCAGTGAAGCAGGGACCTACGAGCAGTACTTC.

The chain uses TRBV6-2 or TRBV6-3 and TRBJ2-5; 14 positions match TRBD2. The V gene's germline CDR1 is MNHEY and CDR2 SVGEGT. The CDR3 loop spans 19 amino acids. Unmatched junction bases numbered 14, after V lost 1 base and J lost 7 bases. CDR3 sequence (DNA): TGTGCCAGCAGTTACTTCACCTCCCTCGGACTAGCGGGAGGTTGGACCCAGTACTTC. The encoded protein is CASSYFTSLGLAGGWTQYF.

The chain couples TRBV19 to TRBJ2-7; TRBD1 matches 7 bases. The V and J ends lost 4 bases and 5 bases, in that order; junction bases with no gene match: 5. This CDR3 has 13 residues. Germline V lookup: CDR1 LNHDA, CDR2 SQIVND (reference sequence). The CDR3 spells CASSTLDRDEQYF. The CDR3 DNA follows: TGTGCCAGTAGTACCCTCGACAGGGACGAGCAGTACTTC. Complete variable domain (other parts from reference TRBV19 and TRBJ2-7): DGGITQSPKYLFRKEGQNVTLSCEQNLNHDAMYWYRQDPGQGLRLIYYSQIVNDFQKGDIAEGYSVSREKKESFPLTVTSAQKNPTAFYLCASSTLDRDEQYFGPGTRLTVT.

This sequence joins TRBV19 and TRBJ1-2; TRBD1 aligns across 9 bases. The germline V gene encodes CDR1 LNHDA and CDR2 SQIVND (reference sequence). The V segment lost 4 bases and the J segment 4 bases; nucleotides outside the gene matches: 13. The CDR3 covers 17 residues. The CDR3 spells CASSKSTGGAGGYGYTF. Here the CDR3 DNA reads TGTGCCAGTAGTAAGAGTACAGGGGGCGCGGGTGGCTATGGCTACACCTTC.

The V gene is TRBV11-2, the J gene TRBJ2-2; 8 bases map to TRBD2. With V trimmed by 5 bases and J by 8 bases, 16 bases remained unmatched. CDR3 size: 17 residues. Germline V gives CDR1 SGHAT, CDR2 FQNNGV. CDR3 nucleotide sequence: TGTGCCAGCAGCGGCTTTCGGGCGGGAGGTACCAGGGGGGAGCTGTTTTTT. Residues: CASSGFRAGGTRGELFF.

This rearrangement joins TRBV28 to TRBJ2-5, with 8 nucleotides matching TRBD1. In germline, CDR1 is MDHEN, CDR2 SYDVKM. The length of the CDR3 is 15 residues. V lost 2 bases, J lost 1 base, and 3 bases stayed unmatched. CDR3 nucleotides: TGTGCCAGCAGTTTAATTGGACAGGGCCAAGAGACCCAGTACTTC. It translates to CASSLIGQGQETQYF.

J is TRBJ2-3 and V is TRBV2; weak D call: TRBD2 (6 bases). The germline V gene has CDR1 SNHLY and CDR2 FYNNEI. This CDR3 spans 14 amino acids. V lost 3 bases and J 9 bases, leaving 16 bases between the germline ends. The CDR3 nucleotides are TGTGCCAGCAGTGACACTAGCCTGGGCGGGACGCAGTATTTT. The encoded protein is CASSDTSLGGTQYF.

CDR3 in amino acids: CASSEEGRYGYTF. The CDR3 coding sequence is TGTGCCAGCAGTGAAGAGGGGCGCTATGGCTACACCTTC. The V call is TRBV6-1, the J call TRBJ1-2, with D possibly TRBD1 on 5 matching bases. The CDR3 loop spans 13 amino acids. V lost 1 base and J 4 bases, leaving 7 bases between the germline ends. In germline, CDR1 is MNHNS, CDR2 SASEGT.

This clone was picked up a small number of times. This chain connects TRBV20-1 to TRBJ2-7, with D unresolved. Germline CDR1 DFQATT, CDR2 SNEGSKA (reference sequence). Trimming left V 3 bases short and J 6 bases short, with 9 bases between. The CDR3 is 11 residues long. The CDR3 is CSARGPSEQYF. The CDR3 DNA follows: TGCAGTGCTAGGGGCCCGTCCGAGCAGTACTTC.

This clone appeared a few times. The CDR3 region is CASSPGTSNQPQHF. The CDR3 DNA follows: TGTGCCAGCAGCCCCGGGACATCGAATCAGCCCCAGCATTTT. This rearrangement joins TRBV7-9 to TRBJ1-5; possibly TRBD1 for D (6 bases). The CDR3 is made up of 14 amino acids. V gave up 5 bases and J gave up 4 bases, with 12 bases separating them. CDR1 is SEHNR, CDR2 FQNEAQ, per germline (reference sequence).

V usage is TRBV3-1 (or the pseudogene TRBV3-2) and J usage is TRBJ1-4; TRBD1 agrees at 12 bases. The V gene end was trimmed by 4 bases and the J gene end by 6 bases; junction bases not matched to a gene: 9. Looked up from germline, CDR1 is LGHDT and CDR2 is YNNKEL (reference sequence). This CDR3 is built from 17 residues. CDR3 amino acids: CASSPGQGATLYEKLFF. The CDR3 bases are TGTGCCAGCAGCCCGGGACAGGGGGCGACGTTGTATGAAAAACTGTTTTTT.

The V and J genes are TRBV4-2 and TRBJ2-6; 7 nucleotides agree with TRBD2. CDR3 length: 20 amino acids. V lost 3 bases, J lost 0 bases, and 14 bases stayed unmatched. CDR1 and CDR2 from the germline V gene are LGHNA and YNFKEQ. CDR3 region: CASSHSSGEGGGSGANVLTF. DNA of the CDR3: TGTGCCAGCAGCCATTCTTCCGGGGAGGGCGGGGGCTCTGGGGCCAACGTCCTGACTTTC.

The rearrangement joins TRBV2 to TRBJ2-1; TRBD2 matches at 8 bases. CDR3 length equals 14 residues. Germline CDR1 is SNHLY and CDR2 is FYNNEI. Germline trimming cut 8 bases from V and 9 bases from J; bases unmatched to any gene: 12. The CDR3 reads CASHGGGQGVEQFF. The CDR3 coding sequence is TGTGCCAGCCACGGGGGGGGCCAAGGGGTTGAGCAGTTCTTC.

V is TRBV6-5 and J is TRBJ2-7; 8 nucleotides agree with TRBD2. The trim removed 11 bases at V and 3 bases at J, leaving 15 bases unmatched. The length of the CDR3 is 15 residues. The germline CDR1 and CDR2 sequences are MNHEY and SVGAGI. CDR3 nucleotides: TGTGCCTCCGCCCGAACAGCGGGAGTGAACTACGAGCAGTACTTC. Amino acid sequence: CASARTAGVNYEQYF.

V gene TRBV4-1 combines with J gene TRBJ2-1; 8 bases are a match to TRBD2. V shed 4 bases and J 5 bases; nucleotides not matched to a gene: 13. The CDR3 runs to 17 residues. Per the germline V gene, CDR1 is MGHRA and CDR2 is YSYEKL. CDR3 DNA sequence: TGCGCCAGCAGCCGAACTCCGACTAGCGCCACAAACAATGAGCAGTTCTTC. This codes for CASSRTPTSATNNEQFF.

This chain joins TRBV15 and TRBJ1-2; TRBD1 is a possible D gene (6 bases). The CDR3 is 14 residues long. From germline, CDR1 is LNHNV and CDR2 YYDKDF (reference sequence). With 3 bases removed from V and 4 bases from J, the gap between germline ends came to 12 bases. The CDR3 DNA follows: TGTGCCACCAGCAGGGACAGAGTCAGCTATGGCTACACCTTC. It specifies CATSRDRVSYGYTF. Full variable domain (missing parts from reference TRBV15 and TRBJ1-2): DAMVIQNPRYQVTQFGKPVTLSCSQTLNHNVMYWYQQKSSQAPKLLFHYYDKDFNNEADTPDNFQSRRPNTSFCFLDIRSPGLGDTAMYLCATSRDRVSYGYTFGSGTRLTVV.

The CDR3 is CASSPGGGRSPLHF. The CDR3, as DNA: TGCGCCAGCAGCCCGGGAGGCGGACGCTCACCCCTCCACTTT. The chain combines TRBV5-1 with TRBJ1-6; D is ambiguous. This CDR3 is 14 amino acids long. CDR1 SGHRS and CDR2 YFSETQ come from the germline V gene. Trimming left V 4 bases short and J 10 bases short, with 15 bases between. Combining the CDR3 with reference TRBV5-1 and TRBJ1-6 gives the whole variable domain KAGVTQTPRYLIKTRGQQVTLSCSPISGHRSVSWYQQTPGQGLQFLFEYFSETQRNKGNFPGRFSGRQFSNSRSEMNVSTLELGDSALYLCASSPGGGRSPLHFGNGTRLTVT.

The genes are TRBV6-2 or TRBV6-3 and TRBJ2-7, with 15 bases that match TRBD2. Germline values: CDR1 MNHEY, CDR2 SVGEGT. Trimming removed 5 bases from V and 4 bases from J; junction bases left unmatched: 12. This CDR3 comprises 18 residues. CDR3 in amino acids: CASSHRAKGLAGGYEQYF. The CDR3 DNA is TGTGCCAGCAGTCATCGCGCCAAAGGACTAGCGGGAGGGTACGAGCAGTACTTC.